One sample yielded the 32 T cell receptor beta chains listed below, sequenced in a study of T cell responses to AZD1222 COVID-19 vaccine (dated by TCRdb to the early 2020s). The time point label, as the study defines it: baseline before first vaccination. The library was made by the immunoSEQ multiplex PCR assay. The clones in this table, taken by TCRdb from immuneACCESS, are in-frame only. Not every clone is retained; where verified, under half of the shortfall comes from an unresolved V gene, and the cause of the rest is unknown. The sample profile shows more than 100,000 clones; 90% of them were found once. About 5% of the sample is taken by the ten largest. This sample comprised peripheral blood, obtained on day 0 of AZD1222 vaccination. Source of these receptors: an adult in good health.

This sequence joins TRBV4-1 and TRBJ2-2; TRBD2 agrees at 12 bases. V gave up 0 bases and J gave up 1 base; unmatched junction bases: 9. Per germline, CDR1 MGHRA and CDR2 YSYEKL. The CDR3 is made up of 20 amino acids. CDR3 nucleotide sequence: TGCGCCAGCAGCCAAGAGTCTAGCGGGGGGGCCCGTTTGAACACCGGGGAGCTGTTTTTT. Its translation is CASSQESSGGARLNTGELFF.

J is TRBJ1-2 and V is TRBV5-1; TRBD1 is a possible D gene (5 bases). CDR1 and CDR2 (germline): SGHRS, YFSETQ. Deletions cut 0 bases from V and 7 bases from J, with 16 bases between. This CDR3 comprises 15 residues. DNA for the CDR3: TGCGCCAGCAGCTTGGCCGTGGGAGGGGCGCGTGGCTACACCTTC. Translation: CASSLAVGGARGYTF.

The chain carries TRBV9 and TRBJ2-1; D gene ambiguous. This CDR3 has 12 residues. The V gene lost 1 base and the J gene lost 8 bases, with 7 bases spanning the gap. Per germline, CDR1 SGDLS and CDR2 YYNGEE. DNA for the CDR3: TGTGCCAGCAGCGTATATGGGGATGAGCAGTTCTTC. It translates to CASSVYGDEQFF.

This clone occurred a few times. CDR3 DNA: TGTGCCAGCAGTGAGCTAGCGGGGGAAGAGACCCAGTACTTC. Translated: CASSELAGEETQYF. This chain links TRBV6-1 with TRBJ2-5; TRBD2 agrees at 10 bases. This CDR3 has 14 residues. The V gene end was trimmed by 3 bases and the J gene end by 3 bases; junction bases not matched to a gene: 1. In germline, CDR1 is MNHNS, CDR2 SASEGT.

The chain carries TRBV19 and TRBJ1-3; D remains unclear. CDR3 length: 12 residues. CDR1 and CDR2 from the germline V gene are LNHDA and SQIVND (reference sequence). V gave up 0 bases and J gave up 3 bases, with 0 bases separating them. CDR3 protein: CASSIDGNTIYF. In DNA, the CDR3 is TGTGCCAGTAGTATAGATGGAAACACCATATATTTT.

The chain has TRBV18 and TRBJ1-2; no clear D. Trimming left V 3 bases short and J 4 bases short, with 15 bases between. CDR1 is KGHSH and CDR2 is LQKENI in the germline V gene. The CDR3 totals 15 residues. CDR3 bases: TGTGCCAGCTCACCCAGTTTGGATTCCCGCTATGGCTACACCTTC. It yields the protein CASSPSLDSRYGYTF.

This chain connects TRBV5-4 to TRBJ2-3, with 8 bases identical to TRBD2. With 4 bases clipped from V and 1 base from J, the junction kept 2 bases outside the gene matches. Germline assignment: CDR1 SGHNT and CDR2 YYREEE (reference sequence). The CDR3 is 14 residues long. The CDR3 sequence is CASSLRGGTDTQYF. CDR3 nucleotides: TGTGCCAGCAGCCTGCGGGGGGGCACAGATACGCAGTATTTT.

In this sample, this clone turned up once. The CDR3 DNA sequence: TGCGCCAGCAGCCAAGGCACCGCTGGGGCTGAAGCTTTCTTT. Its protein product is CASSQGTAGAEAFF. The rearrangement uses TRBV4-3 and TRBJ1-1, with unresolved D. This CDR3 spans 14 amino acids. V shed 1 base and J shed 6 bases, with 12 bases lying between them. CDR1 and CDR2 from the germline V gene are LGHNA and YSLEER.

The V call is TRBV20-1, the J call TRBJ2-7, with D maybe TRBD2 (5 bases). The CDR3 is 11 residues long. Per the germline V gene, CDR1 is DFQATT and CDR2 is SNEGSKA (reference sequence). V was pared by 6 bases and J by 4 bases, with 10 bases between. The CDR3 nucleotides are TGCAGTGCCATCGAGGGATACGAGCAGTACTTC. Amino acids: CSAIEGYEQYF.

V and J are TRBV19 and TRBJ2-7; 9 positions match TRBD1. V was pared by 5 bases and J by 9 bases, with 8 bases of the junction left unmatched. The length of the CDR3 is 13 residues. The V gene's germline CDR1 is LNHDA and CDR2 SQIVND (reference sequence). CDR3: CASSPDRGFRQYF. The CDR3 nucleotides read TGTGCCAGTAGTCCCGACAGGGGGTTTCGGCAGTACTTC.

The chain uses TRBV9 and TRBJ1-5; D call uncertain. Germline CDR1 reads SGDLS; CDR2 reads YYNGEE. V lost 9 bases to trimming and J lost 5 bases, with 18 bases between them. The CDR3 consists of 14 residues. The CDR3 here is CATNHSDGDQPQHF. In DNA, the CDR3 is TGTGCCACCAATCATTCGGACGGAGATCAGCCCCAGCATTTT. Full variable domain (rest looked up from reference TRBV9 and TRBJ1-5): DSGVTQTPKHLITATGQRVTLRCSPRSGDLSVYWYQQSLDQGLQFLIQYYNGEERAKGNILERFSAQQFPDLHSELNLSSLELGDSALYFCATNHSDGDQPQHFGDGTRLSIL.

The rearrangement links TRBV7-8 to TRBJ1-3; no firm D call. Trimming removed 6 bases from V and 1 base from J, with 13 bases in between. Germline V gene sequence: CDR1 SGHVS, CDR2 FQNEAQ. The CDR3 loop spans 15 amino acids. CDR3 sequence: CASSLRWTSGNTIYF. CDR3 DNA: TGTGCCAGCAGTCTCAGATGGACTTCTGGAAACACCATATATTTT. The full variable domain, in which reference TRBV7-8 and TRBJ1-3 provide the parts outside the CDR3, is GAGVSQSPRYKVAKRGQDVALRCDPISGHVSLFWYQQALGQGPEFLTYFQNEAQLDKSGLPSDRFFAERPEGSVSTLKIQRTQQEDSAVYLCASSLRWTSGNTIYFGEGSWLTVV.

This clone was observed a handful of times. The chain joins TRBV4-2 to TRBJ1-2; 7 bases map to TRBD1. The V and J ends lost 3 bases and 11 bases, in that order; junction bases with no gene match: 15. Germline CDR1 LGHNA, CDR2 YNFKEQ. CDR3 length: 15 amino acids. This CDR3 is CASSQGETGPIGYTF. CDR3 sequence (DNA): TGTGCCAGCAGCCAGGGCGAGACAGGGCCGATAGGGTACACCTTC.

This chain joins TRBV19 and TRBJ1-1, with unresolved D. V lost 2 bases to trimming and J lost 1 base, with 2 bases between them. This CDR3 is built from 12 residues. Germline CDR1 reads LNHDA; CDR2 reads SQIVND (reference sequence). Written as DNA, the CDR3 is TGTGCCAGTAGTATACAGAACACTGAAGCTTTCTTT. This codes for CASSIQNTEAFF.

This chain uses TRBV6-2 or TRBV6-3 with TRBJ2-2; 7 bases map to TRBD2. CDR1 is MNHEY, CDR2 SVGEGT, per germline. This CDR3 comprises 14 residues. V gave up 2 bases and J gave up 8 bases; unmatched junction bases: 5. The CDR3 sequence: CASSYGGGGGELFF. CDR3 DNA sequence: TGTGCCAGCAGTTACGGCGGGGGAGGAGGGGAGCTGTTTTTT.

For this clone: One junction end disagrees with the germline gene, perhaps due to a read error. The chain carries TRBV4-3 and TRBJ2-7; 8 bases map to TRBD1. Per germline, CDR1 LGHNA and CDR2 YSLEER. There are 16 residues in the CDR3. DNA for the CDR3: TGCGCCAGCAGCAAAGAACCGGGACAGGCGACGTACGAGCAGTACTTC. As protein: CASSKEPGQATYEQYF.

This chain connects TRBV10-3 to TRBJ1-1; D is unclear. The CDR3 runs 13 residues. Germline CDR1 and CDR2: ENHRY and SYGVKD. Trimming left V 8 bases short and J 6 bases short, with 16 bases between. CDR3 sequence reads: CAIGSSLTAEAFF. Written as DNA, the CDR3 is TGTGCCATCGGCTCAAGTCTGACGGCTGAAGCTTTCTTT.

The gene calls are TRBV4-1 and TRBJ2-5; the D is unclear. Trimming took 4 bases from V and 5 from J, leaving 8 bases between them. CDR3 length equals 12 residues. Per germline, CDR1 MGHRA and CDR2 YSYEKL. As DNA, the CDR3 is TGCGCCAGCAGCCCGACGGCGGAGACCCAGTACTTC. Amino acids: CASSPTAETQYF.

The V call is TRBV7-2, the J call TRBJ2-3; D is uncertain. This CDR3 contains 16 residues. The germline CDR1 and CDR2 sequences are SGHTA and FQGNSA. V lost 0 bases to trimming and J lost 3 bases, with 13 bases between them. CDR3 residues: CASSLAGPIATDTQYF. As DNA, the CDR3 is TGTGCCAGCAGCTTAGCCGGACCCATCGCGACAGATACGCAGTATTTT.

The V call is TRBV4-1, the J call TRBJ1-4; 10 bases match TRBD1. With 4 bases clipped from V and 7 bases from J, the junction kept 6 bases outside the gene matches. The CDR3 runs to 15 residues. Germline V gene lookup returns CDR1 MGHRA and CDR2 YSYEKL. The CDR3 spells CASSRTGGSGEKLFF. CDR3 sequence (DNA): TGCGCCAGCAGCCGGACAGGGGGATCGGGTGAAAAACTGTTTTTT.

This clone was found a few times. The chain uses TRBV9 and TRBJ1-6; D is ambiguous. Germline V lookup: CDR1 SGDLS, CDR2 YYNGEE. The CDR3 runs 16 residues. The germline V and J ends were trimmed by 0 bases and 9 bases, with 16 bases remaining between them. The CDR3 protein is CASSVGSRALGSPLHF. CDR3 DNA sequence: TGTGCCAGCAGCGTAGGATCGAGGGCTCTCGGTTCACCCCTCCACTTT.

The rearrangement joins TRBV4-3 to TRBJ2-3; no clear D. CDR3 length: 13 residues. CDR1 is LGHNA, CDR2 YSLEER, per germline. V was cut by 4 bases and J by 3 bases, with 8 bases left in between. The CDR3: CASSRDLTDTQYF. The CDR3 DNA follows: TGCGCCAGCAGCCGAGACCTGACAGATACGCAGTATTTT.

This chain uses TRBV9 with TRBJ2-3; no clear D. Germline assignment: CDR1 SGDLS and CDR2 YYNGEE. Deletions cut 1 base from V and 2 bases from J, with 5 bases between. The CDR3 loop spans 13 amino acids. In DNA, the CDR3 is TGTGCCAGCAGCGTAAAACCCACAGATACGCAGTATTTT. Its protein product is CASSVKPTDTQYF.

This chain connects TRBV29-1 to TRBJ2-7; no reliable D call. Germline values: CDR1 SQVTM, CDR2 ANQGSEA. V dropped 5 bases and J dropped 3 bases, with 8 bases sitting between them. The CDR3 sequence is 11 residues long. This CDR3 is CSVRRSYEQYF. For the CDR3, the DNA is TGCAGCGTTCGCAGGAGCTACGAGCAGTACTTC.

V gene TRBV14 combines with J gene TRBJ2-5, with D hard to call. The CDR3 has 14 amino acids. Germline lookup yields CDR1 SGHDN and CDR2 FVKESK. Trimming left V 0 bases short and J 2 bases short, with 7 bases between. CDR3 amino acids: CASSQDLGQETQYF. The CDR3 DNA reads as TGTGCCAGCAGCCAAGATCTGGGACAAGAGACCCAGTACTTC. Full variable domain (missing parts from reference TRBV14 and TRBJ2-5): EAGVTQFPSHSVIEKGQTVTLRCDPISGHDNLYWYRRVMGKEIKFLLHFVKESKQDESGMPNNRFLAERTGGTYSTLKVQPAELEDSGVYFCASSQDLGQETQYFGPGTRLLVL.

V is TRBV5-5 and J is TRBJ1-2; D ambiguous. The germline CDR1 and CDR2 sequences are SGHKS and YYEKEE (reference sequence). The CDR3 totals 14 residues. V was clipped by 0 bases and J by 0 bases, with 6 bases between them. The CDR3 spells CASSLEVTNYGYTF. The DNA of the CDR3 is TGTGCCAGCAGCTTGGAGGTTACTAACTATGGCTACACCTTC.

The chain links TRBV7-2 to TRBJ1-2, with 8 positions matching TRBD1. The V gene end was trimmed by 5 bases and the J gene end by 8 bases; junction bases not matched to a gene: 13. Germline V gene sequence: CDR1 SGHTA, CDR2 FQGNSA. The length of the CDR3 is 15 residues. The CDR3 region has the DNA TGTGCCAGCAGCCTGATTGACAGGGGACATATGGGCTACACCTTC. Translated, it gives CASSLIDRGHMGYTF.

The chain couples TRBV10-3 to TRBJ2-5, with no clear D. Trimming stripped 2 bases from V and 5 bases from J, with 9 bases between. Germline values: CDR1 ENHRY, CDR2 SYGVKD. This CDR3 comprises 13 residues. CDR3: CAISEGDVETQYF. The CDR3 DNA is TGTGCCATCAGTGAGGGCGACGTCGAGACCCAGTACTTC.

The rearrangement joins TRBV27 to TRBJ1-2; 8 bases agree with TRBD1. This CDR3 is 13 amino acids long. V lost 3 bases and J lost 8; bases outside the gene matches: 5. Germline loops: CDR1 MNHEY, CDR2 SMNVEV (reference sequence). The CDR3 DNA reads TGTGCCAGCAGTTTGACAGGGGTATCCGGCTACACCTTC. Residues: CASSLTGVSGYTF.

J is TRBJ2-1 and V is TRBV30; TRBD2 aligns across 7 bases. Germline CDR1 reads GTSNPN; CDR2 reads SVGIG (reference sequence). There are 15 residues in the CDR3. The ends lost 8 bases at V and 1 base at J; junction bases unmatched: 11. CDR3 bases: TGTGCCCTGGGGGGAGGGGACGTTTCCTACAATGAGCAGTTCTTC. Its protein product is CALGGGDVSYNEQFF.

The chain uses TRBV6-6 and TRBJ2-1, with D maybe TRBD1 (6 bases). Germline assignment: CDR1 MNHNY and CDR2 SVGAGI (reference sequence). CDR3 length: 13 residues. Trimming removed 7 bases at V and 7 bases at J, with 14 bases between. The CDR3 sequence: CASTTGLFNEQFF. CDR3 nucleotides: TGTGCCAGCACCACAGGGCTTTTTAATGAGCAGTTCTTC.

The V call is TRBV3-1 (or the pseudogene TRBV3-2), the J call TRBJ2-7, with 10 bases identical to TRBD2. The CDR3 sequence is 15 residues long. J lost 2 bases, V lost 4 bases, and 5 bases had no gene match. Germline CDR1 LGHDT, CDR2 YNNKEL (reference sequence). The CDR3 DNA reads TGTGCCAGCAGCCCTGTACTAGCGGGGCCCTACGAGCAGTACTTC. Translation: CASSPVLAGPYEQYF.